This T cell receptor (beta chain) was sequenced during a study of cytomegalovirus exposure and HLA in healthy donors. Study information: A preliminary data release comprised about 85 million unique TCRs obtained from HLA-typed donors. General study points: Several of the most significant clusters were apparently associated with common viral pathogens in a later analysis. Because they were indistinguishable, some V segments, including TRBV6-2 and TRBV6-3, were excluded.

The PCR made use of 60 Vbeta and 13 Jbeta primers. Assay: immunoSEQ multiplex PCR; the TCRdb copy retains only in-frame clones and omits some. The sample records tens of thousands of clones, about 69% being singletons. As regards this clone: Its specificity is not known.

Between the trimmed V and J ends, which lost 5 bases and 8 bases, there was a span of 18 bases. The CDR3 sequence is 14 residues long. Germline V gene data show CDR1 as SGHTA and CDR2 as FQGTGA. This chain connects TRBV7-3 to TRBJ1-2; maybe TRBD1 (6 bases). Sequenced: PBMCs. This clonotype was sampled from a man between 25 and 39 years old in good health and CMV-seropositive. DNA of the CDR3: TGTGCCAGCAGCAGGGGGTCCGGGGCGTCGGGCTACACCTTC. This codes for CASSRGSGASGYTF.